The 32 T cell receptor beta chains reported below all come from one sample, sequenced in a study of long-term antiretroviral therapy in people with HIV. This was the immunoSEQ v3.0 assay at survey level. Assay: immunoSEQ multiplex PCR; the TCRdb copy retains only in-frame clones and omits some. This sample has approximately 30,000 clones, with about four fifths found just once. Sequences were derived from unsorted PBMCs, sampled 1.9 years after starting antiretroviral therapy. The receptors derive from a young man with HIV.

This chain joins TRBV19 and TRBJ1-3, with D unclear. V was trimmed by 2 bases and J by 4 bases, leaving 9 bases between them. From germline, CDR1 is LNHDA and CDR2 SQIVND (reference sequence). The CDR3 has 14 amino acids. The CDR3 coding sequence is TGTGCCAGTAGTATACAGGACGGGGGAAACACCATATATTTT. Its translation: CASSIQDGGNTIYF.

V gene TRBV28 combines with J gene TRBJ1-1; no reliable D call. Per the germline V gene, CDR1 is MDHEN and CDR2 is SYDVKM. This CDR3 spans 14 amino acids. V was trimmed by 3 bases and J by 1 base, leaving 9 bases between them. The CDR3 DNA follows: TGTGCCAGCAGTTTCACCGCCGCGAACACTGAAGCTTTCTTT. Translating gives CASSFTAANTEAFF.

For this clone: The junction departs from the called germline gene at one end, perhaps through a read error. The rearrangement links TRBV19 to TRBJ1-2, with 9 bases fitting TRBD1. This CDR3 spans 13 amino acids. Germline loops: CDR1 LNHDA, CDR2 SQIVND (reference sequence). CDR3 nucleotides: TGTGCCAGTAACACCCTGCCGGGACAGGGTATATCCTTC. Translated, it gives CASNTLPGQGISF.

The chain uses TRBV4-1 and TRBJ1-1; 9 bases line up with TRBD1. The germline CDR1 and CDR2 sequences are MGHRA and YSYEKL. This CDR3 comprises 15 residues. J gave up 4 bases and V 3 bases, and 6 bases lay outside the gene matches. The CDR3 DNA reads as TGCGCCAGCAGCCACCTCGGACAGGGGACCACTGAAGCTTTCTTT. Encoded protein: CASSHLGQGTTEAFF.

The chain links TRBV7-9 to TRBJ2-7; D is unclear. The CDR3 covers 12 residues. With 1 base removed from V and 6 bases from J, the gap between germline ends came to 7 bases. Germline V lookup: CDR1 SEHNR, CDR2 FQNEAQ (reference sequence). As DNA, the CDR3 is TGTGCCAGCAGCTTAGAGGGAACCGAGCAGTACGTC. It is translated as CASSLEGTEQYV.

This clone has more than one count but fewer than ten. J is TRBJ1-1 and V is TRBV27; D uncertain. The germline gives CDR1 MNHEY, CDR2 SMNVEV (reference sequence). The CDR3 consists of 15 residues. V was shortened by 5 bases and J by 0 bases, with 13 bases between the two germline ends. Here the CDR3 DNA reads TGTGCCAGCAGTCCCTCCCCAGCCTTGAACACTGAAGCTTTCTTT. Protein sequence: CASSPSPALNTEAFF.

The CDR3 coding sequence is TGTGCCAGCAGTCCTTTGAAGGGAGGGCCCCCAGGATTCCTTTCCTCCTACGAGCAGTACGTC. Amino acid sequence: CASSPLKGGPPGFLSSYEQYV. The chain combines TRBV28 with TRBJ2-7, with 7 bases lining up with TRBD2. Germline V gene sequence: CDR1 MDHEN, CDR2 SYDVKM. This CDR3 is 21 amino acids long. J lost 0 bases, V lost 5 bases, and 25 bases had no gene match.

In this sample, this clone turned up a few times. The chain couples TRBV11-2 to TRBJ2-2; D possibly corresponds to TRBD2 (6 bases). The CDR3 is 15 amino acids. Germline V gene sequence: CDR1 SGHAT, CDR2 FQNNGV. V dropped 1 base and J dropped 7 bases, with 13 bases sitting between them. For the CDR3, the DNA is TGTGCCAGCAGCTTAGGGAGGGGTACGGGCGGGGAGCTGTTTTTT. Translated: CASSLGRGTGGELFF.

V and J are TRBV7-3 and TRBJ1-1; D might be TRBD1 (6 bases). There are 15 residues in the CDR3. The V gene lost 5 bases and the J gene lost 3 bases, with 16 bases spanning the gap. The germline gives CDR1 SGHTA, CDR2 FQGTGA. The CDR3, as DNA: TGTGCCAGCAGCGCCTCGGGGGCTGTGTACACTGAAGCTTTCTTT. Translated, it gives CASSASGAVYTEAFF.

This clone appeared once. The chain links TRBV7-9 to TRBJ2-7; D is perhaps TRBD1 or TRBD2 (5 bases each). CDR3 length: 14 residues. Germline lookup yields CDR1 SEHNR and CDR2 FQNEAQ (reference sequence). The germline V and J ends were trimmed by 1 base and 6 bases, with 13 bases remaining between them. The CDR3 nucleotides read TGTGCCAGCAGCTTAGTAACCGGGGCCGGCGAGCAGTACTTC. Translating gives CASSLVTGAGEQYF.

The chain carries TRBV11-2 and TRBJ1-1; D gene ambiguous. V was trimmed by 6 bases and J by 1 base, leaving 6 bases between them. CDR3 size: 12 residues. In germline, CDR1 is SGHAT, CDR2 FQNNGV. The CDR3 sequence: CASSAQNTEAFF. CDR3 DNA: TGTGCCAGCAGTGCACAGAACACTGAAGCTTTCTTT.

The DNA for the CDR3 is TGTGCCAGTTCGTATAGCGGGGGGGCCGGAGAGACCCAGTACTTC. It codes for CASSYSGGAGETQYF. The J gene is TRBJ2-5, the V gene TRBV6-5; TRBD2 matches at 11 bases. The V and J ends lost 9 bases and 4 bases, in that order; junction bases with no gene match: 10. CDR1 and CDR2 (germline): MNHEY, SVGAGI. This CDR3 spans 15 amino acids.

The V and J genes are TRBV5-4 and TRBJ1-2; D remains ambiguous. There are 13 residues in the CDR3. In germline, CDR1 is SGHNT, CDR2 YYREEE (reference sequence). The germline V and J ends were trimmed by 1 base and 5 bases, with 9 bases remaining between them. Here the CDR3 reads CASSLSAGYGYTF. Here the CDR3 DNA reads TGTGCCAGCAGCTTGTCGGCGGGTTATGGCTACACCTTC.

This clone was recorded only once. The chain couples TRBV6-5 to TRBJ2-5; 10 bases are shared with TRBD2. Germline CDR1 is MNHEY and CDR2 is SVGAGI. The V segment lost 4 bases and the J segment 2 bases; nucleotides outside the gene matches: 7. This CDR3 is 16 amino acids long. Here the CDR3 DNA reads TGTGCCAGCAGTTCCCAGCGGGGGGGCGGGCAAGAGACCCAGTACTTC. Translating gives CASSSQRGGGQETQYF.

The chain joins TRBV29-1 to TRBJ1-1, with D possibly being TRBD1 (6 bases). V was trimmed by 7 bases and J by 0 bases, leaving 12 bases between them. CDR3 length: 13 residues. The germline CDR1 and CDR2 sequences are SQVTM and ANQGSEA. CDR3 DNA: TGCAGCGCCAGAAGGACAGTGAACACTGAAGCTTTCTTT. Translated, it gives CSARRTVNTEAFF.

The chain combines TRBV4-1 with TRBJ2-5, with D perhaps TRBD2 (6 bases). V was trimmed by 0 bases and J by 2 bases, leaving 16 bases between them. The CDR3 sequence is 17 residues long. The germline V gene has CDR1 MGHRA and CDR2 YSYEKL. The chain's CDR3 is CASSQDLVPGRQETQYF. In DNA, the CDR3 is TGCGCCAGCAGCCAAGATCTCGTGCCAGGGAGGCAAGAGACCCAGTACTTC.

This rearrangement joins TRBV2 to TRBJ2-5; D remains ambiguous. Germline CDR1 is SNHLY and CDR2 is FYNNEI. This CDR3 is 12 amino acids long. Trimming stripped 7 bases from V and 2 bases from J, with 8 bases between. The CDR3 nucleotides are TGTGCCAGCAAGTGGGGTCAAGAGACCCAGTACTTC. Translated, it gives CASKWGQETQYF.

The chain couples TRBV5-8 to TRBJ2-5; D possibly corresponds to TRBD2 (7 bases). With 0 bases removed from V and 6 bases from J, the gap between germline ends came to 18 bases. This CDR3 has 16 amino acids. Looked up from germline, CDR1 is SGHTS and CDR2 is YDEGEE. CDR3 bases: TGTGCCAGCAGCTTGGATGGGGGGGGCTTCCATCAGACCCAGTACTTC. It encodes CASSLDGGGFHQTQYF.

The chain employs TRBV4-2 and TRBJ2-1, with a possible D match to TRBD1 (6 bases). CDR3 size: 15 residues. Deletions cut 5 bases from V and 4 bases from J, with 15 bases between. CDR1 is LGHNA and CDR2 is YNFKEQ in the germline V gene. The CDR3 sequence is CASSSNREGYNEQFF. The DNA for the CDR3 is TGTGCCAGCAGCTCAAACAGGGAAGGGTACAATGAGCAGTTCTTC.

The chain links TRBV7-8 to TRBJ2-2; D perhaps matches TRBD2 (7 bases). The germline V gene encodes CDR1 SGHVS and CDR2 FQNEAQ. V was trimmed by 1 base and J by 5 bases, leaving 17 bases between them. The CDR3 is made up of 17 amino acids. CDR3 DNA sequence: TGTGCCAGCAGCTTAGTAATGCGGGGGCGAGGAACCGGGGAGCTGTTTTTT. Its protein product is CASSLVMRGRGTGELFF.

The chain couples TRBV5-1 to TRBJ1-3, with unresolved D. The CDR3 consists of 16 residues. The ends were cut back, 4 bases at V and 0 bases at J, with 14 bases in the middle. Germline lookup yields CDR1 SGHRS and CDR2 YFSETQ. In DNA form, the CDR3 reads TGCGCCAGCAGCCTTTGGGCTATATCCTCTGGAAACACCATATATTTT. Protein product: CASSLWAISSGNTIYF.

The chain's CDR3 is CASFGANNEQFF. The CDR3 nucleotides read TGTGCCAGCTTTGGGGCGAACAATGAGCAGTTCTTC. V is TRBV6-5 and J is TRBJ2-1; perhaps TRBD1 as D (5 bases). This CDR3 spans 12 amino acids. CDR1 MNHEY and CDR2 SVGAGI come from the germline V gene. Trimming stripped 8 bases from V and 5 bases from J, with 10 bases between.

The chain employs TRBV19 and TRBJ1-2; TRBD1 agrees at 7 bases. Losses at the gene ends were 3 bases for V and 8 bases for J; bases not matched to a gene: 9. Germline loops: CDR1 LNHDA, CDR2 SQIVND (reference sequence). The CDR3 spans 14 residues. The CDR3 reads CASSIPGQVGGYTF. In DNA form, the CDR3 reads TGTGCCAGTAGTATCCCTGGACAGGTTGGGGGCTACACCTTC.

The V gene is TRBV15, the J gene TRBJ1-5; D unclear. The CDR3 loop spans 12 amino acids. The germline V gene encodes CDR1 LNHNV and CDR2 YYDKDF (reference sequence). Trimming shortened V by 0 bases and J by 6 bases, and 3 bases separated the two germline ends. The CDR3 protein is CATSRDIQPQHF. CDR3 nucleotide sequence: TGTGCCACCAGCAGAGATATTCAGCCCCAGCATTTT.

V and J are TRBV5-5 and TRBJ2-7; 7 bases align to TRBD1. CDR3 size: 14 residues. Trimming took 4 bases from V and 2 from J; bases not matched to a gene: 6. Germline CDR1 SGHKS, CDR2 YYEKEE (reference sequence). CDR3 in DNA: TGTGCCAGCAGCATTCGGGACAGACCCTACGAGCAGTACTTC. Encoded protein: CASSIRDRPYEQYF.

This clone was counted between two and nine times. The chain recombines TRBV5-1 with TRBJ1-5, with a weak D call TRBD1 (5 bases). The CDR3 is made up of 14 amino acids. V was cut by 4 bases and J by 7 bases, with 15 bases left in between. The germline V gene has CDR1 SGHRS and CDR2 YFSETQ. CDR3 nucleotide sequence: TGCGCCAGCAGCCCGTTAGGGGTAGGCCAGCCCCAGCATTTT. Protein product: CASSPLGVGQPQHF.

This chain uses TRBV5-1 with TRBJ1-6; possible D gene TRBD1, 5 bases. Trimming took 3 bases from V and 4 from J, leaving 8 bases between them. Germline V gives CDR1 SGHRS, CDR2 YFSETQ. This CDR3 comprises 14 residues. The CDR3 sequence is CASSWGEYNSPLHF. As DNA, the CDR3 is TGCGCCAGCAGCTGGGGGGAGTATAATTCACCCCTCCACTTT.

The J gene is TRBJ1-2, the V gene TRBV7-8; TRBD1 is a possible D gene (5 bases). The CDR3 runs to 13 residues. Germline-derived CDR1 and CDR2 are SGHVS and FQNEAQ. Trimming left V 4 bases short and J 8 bases short, with 14 bases between. CDR3 loop: CASSYSSGDGYTF. CDR3 sequence (DNA): TGTGCCAGCAGCTACTCATCTGGGGACGGCTACACCTTC.

The chain joins TRBV1 to TRBJ1-1; the table's TRBD1 call for D was not verified on the DNA. TRBV1 is a pseudogene. The CDR3 consists of 14 residues. CDR3 protein: CTGLGVSMNTEAFF. Here the CDR3 DNA reads TGCACAGGGTTAGGGGTCTCAATGAACACTGAAGCTTTCTTT.

This chain uses TRBV5-6 with TRBJ2-7; TRBD1 might be the D (5 bases). CDR1 is SGHDT, CDR2 YYEEEE, per germline. The V end lost 3 bases, the J end lost 5 bases, and 12 bases lay between the germline ends. The CDR3 spans 13 residues. In DNA, the CDR3 is TGTGCCAGCAGCTCATTAAGGGGCAACGAGCAGTACTTC. It codes for CASSSLRGNEQYF.

There are a few counts of this clone. The rearrangement links TRBV6-4 to TRBJ2-2; D gene unclear. From germline, CDR1 is MRHNA and CDR2 SNTAGT. V was clipped by 6 bases and J by 3 bases, with 14 bases between them. The CDR3 has 15 residues. The CDR3 bases are TGTGCCAGCAGCGAACAGAGCCGCGACACCGGGGAGCTGTTTTTT. Its translation is CASSEQSRDTGELFF.

This chain uses TRBV5-1 with TRBJ1-1, with D unclear. The CDR3 totals 14 residues. V lost 1 base and J 2 bases, leaving 9 bases between the germline ends. Germline loops: CDR1 SGHRS, CDR2 YFSETQ. CDR3 DNA sequence: TGCGCCAGCAGCTTGCAGGTTCACAACACTGAAGCTTTCTTT. The encoded protein is CASSLQVHNTEAFF.